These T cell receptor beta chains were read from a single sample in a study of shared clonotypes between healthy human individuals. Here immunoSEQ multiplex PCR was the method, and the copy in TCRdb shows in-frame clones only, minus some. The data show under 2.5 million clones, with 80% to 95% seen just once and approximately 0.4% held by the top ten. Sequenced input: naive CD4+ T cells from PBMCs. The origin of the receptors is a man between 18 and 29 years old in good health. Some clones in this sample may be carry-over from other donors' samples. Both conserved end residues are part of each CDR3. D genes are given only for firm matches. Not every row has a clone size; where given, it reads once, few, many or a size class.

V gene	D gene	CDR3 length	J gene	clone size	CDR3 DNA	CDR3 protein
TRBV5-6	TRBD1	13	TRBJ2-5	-	TGTGCCAGCAGCATGAACAGGGGAGAGACCCAGTACTTC	CASSMNRGETQYF
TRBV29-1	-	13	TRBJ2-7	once	TGCAGCGCGGGCGGGGCCCAAGGCTACGAGCAGTACTTC	CSAGGAQGYEQYF
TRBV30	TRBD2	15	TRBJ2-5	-	TGTGCCTGGAGTGTAAATAGCGGGACCCAAGAGACCCAGTACTTC	CAWSVNSGTQETQYF
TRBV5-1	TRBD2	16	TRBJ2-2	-	TGCGCCAGCACGGTTCTAGCGGGAGTCGGGACCGGGGAGCTGTTTTTT	CASTVLAGVGTGELFF
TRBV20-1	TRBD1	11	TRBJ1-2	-	TGCAGTGCTAGGGACAGGGAAGGCTACACCTTC	CSARDREGYTF
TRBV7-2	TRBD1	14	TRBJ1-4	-	TGTGCCAGCAGCCGGGGAACAGGGGATGAAAAACTGTTTTTT	CASSRGTGDEKLFF
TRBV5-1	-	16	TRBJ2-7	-	TGCGCCAGCAGCCCCCGGCCGGCAGGGGATACCTACGAGCAGTACTTC	CASSPRPAGDTYEQYF
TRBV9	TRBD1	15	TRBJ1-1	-	TGTGCCAGCAGCGTGGTGGGACAGACGAACACTGAAGCTTTCTTT	CASSVVGQTNTEAFF
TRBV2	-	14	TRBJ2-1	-	TGTGCCAGCATCCGGTCGGGCTCCTACAATGAGCAGTTCTTC	CASIRSGSYNEQFF
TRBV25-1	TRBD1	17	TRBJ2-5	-	TGTGCCAGCAGTGAATACCCGACAGGGAAAGAGAAAGAGACCCAGTACTTC	CASSEYPTGKEKETQYF
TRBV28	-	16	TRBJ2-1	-	TGTGCCAGCAGTTTTTTGGGGTCGAGCGCCTACAATGAGCAGTTCTTC	CASSFLGSSAYNEQFF
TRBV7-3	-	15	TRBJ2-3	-	TGTGCCAGCAGCTTCGGGAAAGGATTTACAGATACGCAGTATTTT	CASSFGKGFTDTQYF
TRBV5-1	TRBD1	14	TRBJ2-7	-	TGCGCCAGCAGTAAGGACAGGGGGCGAGACGAGCAGTACTTC	CASSKDRGRDEQYF
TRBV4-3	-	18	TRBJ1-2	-	TGCGCCAGCAGCCAAGATTTGATCCAGGGGCCCAATAACTATGGCTACACCTTC	CASSQDLIQGPNNYGYTF
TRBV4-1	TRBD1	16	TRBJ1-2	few	TGCGCCAGCAGCCAAGGGACAGGGGGTAGAAACTATGGCTACACCTTC	CASSQGTGGRNYGYTF
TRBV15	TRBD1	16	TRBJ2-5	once	TGTGCCACCAGCAGAGAGCGGGACAGGCCCCCCGAGACCCAGTACTTC	CATSRERDRPPETQYF
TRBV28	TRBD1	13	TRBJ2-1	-	TGTGCCATCGGCTGGGACAGCTACAATGAGCAGTTCTTC	CAIGWDSYNEQFF
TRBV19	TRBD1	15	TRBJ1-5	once	TGTGCCAGTAGGGCGACAGGGGTCGGCAATCAGCCCCAGCATTTT	CASRATGVGNQPQHF
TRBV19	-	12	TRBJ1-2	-	TGTGCCAGTAGTAATCGAGATTATGGCTACACCTTC	CASSNRDYGYTF
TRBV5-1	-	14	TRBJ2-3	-	TGCGCCAGCAGCTTGGGGGATAGCACAGATACGCAGTATTTT	CASSLGDSTDTQYF
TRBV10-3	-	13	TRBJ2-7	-	TGTGCCGCCACCAGGGGGGGGTCCTACGAGCAGTACTTC	CAATRGGSYEQYF
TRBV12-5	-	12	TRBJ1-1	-	TGTGCTAGTGCCTCACCTTCGGATCGGGCTTTCTTT	CASASPSDRAFF
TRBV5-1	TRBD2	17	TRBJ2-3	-	TGCGCCAGCAGCTGGGGACTAGCGGGCTTATCAAGAGATACGCAGTATTTT	CASSWGLAGLSRDTQYF
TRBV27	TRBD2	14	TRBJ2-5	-	TGTGCCAGCAGTCCCCGACTAGCAGAAGAGACCCAGTACTTC	CASSPRLAEETQYF
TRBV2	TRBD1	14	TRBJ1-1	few	TGTGCCAGCATCTGGGACAGGGGGCATAACGAAGCTTTCTTT	CASIWDRGHNEAFF
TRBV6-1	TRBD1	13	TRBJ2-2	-	TGTGCCAGCACCAGGGGGTCAGCCGGGGAGCTGTTTTTT	CASTRGSAGELFF
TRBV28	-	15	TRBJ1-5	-	TGTGCCAGCGGCAGTGGAAGGTTGGGCAATCAGCCCCAGCATTTT	CASGSGRLGNQPQHF
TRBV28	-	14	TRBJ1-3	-	TGTGCCAGCAGTTTAAGGCGGTCTGGAAACACCATATATTTT	CASSLRRSGNTIYF
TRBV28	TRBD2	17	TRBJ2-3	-	TGTGCCAGCAGTCCCCCAGCGGGAGGGCTTAGCACAGATACGCAGTATTTT	CASSPPAGGLSTDTQYF